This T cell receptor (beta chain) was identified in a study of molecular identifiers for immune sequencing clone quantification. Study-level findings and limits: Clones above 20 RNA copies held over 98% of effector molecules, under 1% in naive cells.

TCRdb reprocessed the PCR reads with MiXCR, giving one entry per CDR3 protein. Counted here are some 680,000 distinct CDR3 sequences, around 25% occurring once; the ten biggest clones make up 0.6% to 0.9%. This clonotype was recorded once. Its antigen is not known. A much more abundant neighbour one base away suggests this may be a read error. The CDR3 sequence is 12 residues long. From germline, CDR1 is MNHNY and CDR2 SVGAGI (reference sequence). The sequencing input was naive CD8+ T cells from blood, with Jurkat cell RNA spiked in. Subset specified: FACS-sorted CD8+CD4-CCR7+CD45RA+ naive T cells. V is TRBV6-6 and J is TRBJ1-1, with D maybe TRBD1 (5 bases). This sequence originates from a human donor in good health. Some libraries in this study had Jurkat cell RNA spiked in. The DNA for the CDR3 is TGTGGCAGCATCAATGTCGGGGGGGAAGCTTTCTTT. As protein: CGSINVGGEAFF.